The sequence of this T cell receptor (beta chain) was determined in a study of STAT5B mutations in CD4+ large granular lymphocyte leukemia. Turning to this clone: The antigen is not known.

Findings and caveats of the study: Compared with healthy controls (2/35), patient top clones favored TRBV06 (8/27).

Trimming removed 0 bases from V and 4 bases from J, with 10 bases in between. The V gene's germline CDR1 is SGDLS and CDR2 YYNGEE. CDR3 length equals 14 residues. Sequenced by immunoSEQ multiplex PCR; TCRdb stores in-frame clones only, minus some. The sample shows 20,000 to 25,000 clones, about 79% of them seen only once. This clonotype was obtained from a human donor in good health. The source material was CD4+ T cells from blood buffy coats. The J gene is TRBJ1-1, the V gene TRBV9; perhaps TRBD1 as D (6 bases). The CDR3 nucleotides are TGTGCCAGCAGCGTAGCACAGGGAGGCACTGAAGCTTTCTTT. Translated: CASSVAQGGTEAFF.